The source of this TCR beta chain is a study of cytomegalovirus exposure and HLA in healthy donors. Vbeta (60) and Jbeta (13) primers were used in the PCR. Clones were sequenced by immunoSEQ multiplex PCR, and TCRdb holds only the in-frame ones, with some missing. The sample gives about 70,000 clones, about two thirds of which show up once; less than 20% is in the top ten. Study-level results: Researchers reported in a later analysis that common viral pathogens appeared linked to several top clusters.

Per the germline V gene, CDR1 is SGHDN and CDR2 is FVKESK. This CDR3 contains 18 residues. J was trimmed by 2 bases and V by 4 bases; bases with no gene match: 12. Regarding this clone: Its antigen is as yet unknown.

The receptor comes from a man aged 35-49 years in good health and CMV-seropositive. Sequenced: PBMCs. The rearrangement uses TRBV14 and TRBJ2-3, with 10 positions matching TRBD1. The CDR3 spells CASSRWGTGAFLTDTQYF. The DNA of the CDR3 is TGTGCCAGCAGCCGCTGGGGGACAGGGGCATTCCTCACAGATACGCAGTATTTT.